The sequence of this T cell receptor beta chain was determined in a study of memory CD4+ T cells and cytomegalovirus serostatus. Study-wide results and caveats: CD4+ memory repertoires contained about two fifths of the roughly 160 reported CMV TCRbeta sequences. A US-trained random forest predicted CMV serostatus with median AUC around 0.91.

Germline V gives CDR1 SEHNR, CDR2 FQNEAQ (reference sequence). The CDR3 consists of 15 residues. Unmatched junction bases numbered 6, after V lost 4 bases and J lost 1 base. The sort gate was single viable CD3+CD4+CD8-CD45RO+ cells for memory CD4+ T cells. Libraries were prepared by immunoSEQ multiplex PCR; TCRdb keeps only in-frame clonotypes and omits some of them. Of about 100,000 clones listed, approximately 80% are singletons. This clone has only a few counts. Its antigen remains unknown. The sample was memory CD4+ T cells from blood. The origin of this receptor is an adult in good health and CMV-seropositive. The gene calls are TRBV7-9 and TRBJ2-7; the match to TRBD2 covers 8 bases. This CDR3 reads CASSSAAGGSYEQYF. The DNA of the CDR3 is TGTGCCAGCAGCTCCGCTGCGGGAGGATCCTACGAGCAGTACTTC.